The source of this T cell receptor (beta chain) is a study of blood T cells in healthy people across ages. Study-wide findings and caveats: Donors of long life had a larger count of naive CD4+ cells and greater diversity than aged donors. The recorded TCR beta diversity per million T cells decreased in a roughly linear manner with age.

Details on this clonotype: What it recognizes is unknown.

Alongside a J-beta primer mix, a sample-barcoded 5' primer served in a second PCR lasting about 7 to 12 cycles. No fewer than 2.5 million CDR3-containing paired-end reads came from each sample. Via MiXCR, TCRdb re-called the 5' RACE reads, giving one row per CDR3 protein. Among roughly 2 million distinct CDR3 sequences listed, approximately 50% were seen once. The CDR3 is 14 amino acids. With 6 bases removed from V and 2 bases from J, the gap between germline ends came to 13 bases. V is TRBV12-3 or TRBV12-4 and J is TRBJ2-5; the D call may be TRBD1 or TRBD2 (6 bases each). The TCR was taken from a woman between 40 and 55 years old in good health. The specimen sequenced was blood. CDR3 sequence: CASRAKGGQETQYF. CDR3 coding DNA: TGTGCCAGCAGGGCTAAGGGGGGTCAAGAGACCCAGTACTTC.